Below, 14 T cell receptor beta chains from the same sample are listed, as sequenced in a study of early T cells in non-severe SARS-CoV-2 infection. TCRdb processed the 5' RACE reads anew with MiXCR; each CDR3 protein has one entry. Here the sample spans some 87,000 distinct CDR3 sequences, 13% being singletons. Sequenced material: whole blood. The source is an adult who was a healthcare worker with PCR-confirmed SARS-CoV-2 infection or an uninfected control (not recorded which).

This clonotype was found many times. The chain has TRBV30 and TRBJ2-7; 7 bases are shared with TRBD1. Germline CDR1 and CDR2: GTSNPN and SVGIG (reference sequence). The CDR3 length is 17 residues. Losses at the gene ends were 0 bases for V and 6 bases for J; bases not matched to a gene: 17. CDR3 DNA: TGTGCCTGGAGTGTTTCTTCCCTCCGGGACAGTGCCACCGAGCAGTACTTC. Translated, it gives CAWSVSSLRDSATEQYF.

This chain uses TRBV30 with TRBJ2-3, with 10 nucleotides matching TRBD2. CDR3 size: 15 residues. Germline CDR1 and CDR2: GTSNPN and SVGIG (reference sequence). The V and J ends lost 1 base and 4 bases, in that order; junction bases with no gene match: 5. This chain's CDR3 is CAWSGSGGAADTQYF. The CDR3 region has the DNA TGTGCCTGGAGTGGAAGCGGGGGGGCGGCAGATACGCAGTATTTT.

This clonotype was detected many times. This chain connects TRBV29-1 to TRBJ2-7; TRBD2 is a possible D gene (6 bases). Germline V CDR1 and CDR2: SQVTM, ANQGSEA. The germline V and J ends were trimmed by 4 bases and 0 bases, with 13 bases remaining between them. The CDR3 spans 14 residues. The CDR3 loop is CSVASWGGSYEQYF. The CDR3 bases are TGCAGCGTTGCGTCATGGGGAGGCTCCTACGAGCAGTACTTC.

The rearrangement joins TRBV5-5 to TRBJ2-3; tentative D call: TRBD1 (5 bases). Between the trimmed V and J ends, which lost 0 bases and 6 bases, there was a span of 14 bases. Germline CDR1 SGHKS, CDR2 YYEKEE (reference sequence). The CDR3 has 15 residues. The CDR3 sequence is CASSLAGRAPDTQYF. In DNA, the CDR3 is TGTGCCAGCAGCTTGGCAGGCAGGGCACCGGATACGCAGTATTTT.

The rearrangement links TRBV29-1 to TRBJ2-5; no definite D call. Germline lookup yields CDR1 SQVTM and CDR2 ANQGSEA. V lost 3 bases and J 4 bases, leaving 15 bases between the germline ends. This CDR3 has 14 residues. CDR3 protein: CSVELASIGETQYF. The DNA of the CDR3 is TGCAGCGTTGAGCTCGCTAGTATAGGAGAGACCCAGTACTTC.

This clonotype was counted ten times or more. The CDR3 reads CSVEDWAVGETQYF. CDR3 nucleotide sequence: TGCAGCGTTGAAGATTGGGCAGTTGGAGAGACCCAGTACTTC. V gene TRBV29-1 combines with J gene TRBJ2-5; no definite D call. Germline values: CDR1 SQVTM, CDR2 ANQGSEA. This CDR3 spans 14 amino acids. The germline V and J ends were trimmed by 0 bases and 4 bases, with 12 bases remaining between them.

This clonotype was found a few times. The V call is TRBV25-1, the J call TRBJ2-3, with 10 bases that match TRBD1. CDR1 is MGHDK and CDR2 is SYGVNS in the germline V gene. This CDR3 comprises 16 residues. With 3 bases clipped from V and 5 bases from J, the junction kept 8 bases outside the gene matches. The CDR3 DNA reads TGTGCCAGCAGTGAGGACAGGGGGATTAAGGGAGATACGCAGTATTTT. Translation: CASSEDRGIKGDTQYF.

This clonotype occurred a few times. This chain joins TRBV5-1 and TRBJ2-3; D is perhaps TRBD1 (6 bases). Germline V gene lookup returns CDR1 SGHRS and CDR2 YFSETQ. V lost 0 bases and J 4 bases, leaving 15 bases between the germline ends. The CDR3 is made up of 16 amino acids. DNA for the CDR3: TGCGCCAGCAGCTTGGCAGACAGGCAACCCGCAGATACGCAGTATTTT. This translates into CASSLADRQPADTQYF.

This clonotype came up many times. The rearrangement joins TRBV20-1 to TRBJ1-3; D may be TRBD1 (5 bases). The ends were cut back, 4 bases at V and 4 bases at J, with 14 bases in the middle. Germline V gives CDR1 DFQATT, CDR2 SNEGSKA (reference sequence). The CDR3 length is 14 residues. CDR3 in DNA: TGCAGTGCTACTACTGCTGGGGCAGGAAACACCATATATTTT. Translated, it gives CSATTAGAGNTIYF.

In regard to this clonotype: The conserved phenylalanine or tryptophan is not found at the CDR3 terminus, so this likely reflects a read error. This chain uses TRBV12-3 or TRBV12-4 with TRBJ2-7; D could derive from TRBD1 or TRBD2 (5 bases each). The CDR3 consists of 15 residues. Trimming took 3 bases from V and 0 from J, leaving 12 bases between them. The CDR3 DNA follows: TGTGCCAGCAGTTTCTCCGGGGCGAGCTCCTACGAGCAGTACCTC. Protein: CASSFSGASSYEQYL.

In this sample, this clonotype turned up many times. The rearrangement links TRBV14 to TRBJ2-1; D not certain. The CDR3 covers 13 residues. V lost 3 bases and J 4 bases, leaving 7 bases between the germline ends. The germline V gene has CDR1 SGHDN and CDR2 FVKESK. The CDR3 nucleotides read TGTGCCAGCAGCCACAATCAATACAATGAGCAGTTCTTC. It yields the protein CASSHNQYNEQFF.

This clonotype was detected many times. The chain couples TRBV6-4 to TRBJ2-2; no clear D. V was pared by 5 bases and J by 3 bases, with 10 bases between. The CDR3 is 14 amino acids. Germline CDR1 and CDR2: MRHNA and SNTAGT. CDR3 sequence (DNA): TGTGCCAGCAGTCCCGGGCCTGACACCGGGGAGCTGTTTTTT. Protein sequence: CASSPGPDTGELFF.

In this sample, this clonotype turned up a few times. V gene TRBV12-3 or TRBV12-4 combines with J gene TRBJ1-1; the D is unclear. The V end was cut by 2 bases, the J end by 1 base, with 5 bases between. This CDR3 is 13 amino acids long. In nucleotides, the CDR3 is TGTGCCAGCAGTTTATTCCAGAACACTGAAGCTTTCTTT. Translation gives CASSLFQNTEAFF.

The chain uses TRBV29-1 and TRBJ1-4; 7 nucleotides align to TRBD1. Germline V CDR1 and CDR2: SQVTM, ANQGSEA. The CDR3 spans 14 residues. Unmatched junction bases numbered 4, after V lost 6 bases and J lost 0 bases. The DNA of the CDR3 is TGCAGCGTCTCCGGACAGGCAACTAATGAAAAACTGTTTTTT. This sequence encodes CSVSGQATNEKLFF. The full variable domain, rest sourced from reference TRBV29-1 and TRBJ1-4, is SAVISQKPSRDICQRGTSLTIQCQVDSQVTMMFWYRQQPGQSLTLIATANQGSEATYESGFVIDKFPISRPNLTFSTLTVSNMSPEDSSIYLCSVSGQATNEKLFFGSGTQLSVL.